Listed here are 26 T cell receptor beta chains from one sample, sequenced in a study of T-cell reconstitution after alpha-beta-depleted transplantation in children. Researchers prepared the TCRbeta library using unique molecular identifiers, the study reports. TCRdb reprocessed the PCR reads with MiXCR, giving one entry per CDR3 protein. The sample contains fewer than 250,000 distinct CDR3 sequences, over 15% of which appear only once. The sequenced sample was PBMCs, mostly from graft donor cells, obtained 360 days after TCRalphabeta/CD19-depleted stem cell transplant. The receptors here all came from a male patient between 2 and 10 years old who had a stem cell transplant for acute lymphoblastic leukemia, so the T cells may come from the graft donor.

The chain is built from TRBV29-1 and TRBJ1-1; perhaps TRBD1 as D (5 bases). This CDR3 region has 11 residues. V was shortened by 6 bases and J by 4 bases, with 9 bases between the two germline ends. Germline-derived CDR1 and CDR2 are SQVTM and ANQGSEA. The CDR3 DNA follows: TGCAGCGTCAGGGCCCCCACTGAAGCTTTCTTT. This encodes CSVRAPTEAFF.

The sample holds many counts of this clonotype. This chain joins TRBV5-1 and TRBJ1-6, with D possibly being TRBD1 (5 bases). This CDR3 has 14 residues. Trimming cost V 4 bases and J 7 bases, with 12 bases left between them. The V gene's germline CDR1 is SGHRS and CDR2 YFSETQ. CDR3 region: CASSPGLENSPLHF. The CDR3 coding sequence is TGCGCCAGCAGCCCGGGACTGGAGAATTCACCCCTCCACTTT.

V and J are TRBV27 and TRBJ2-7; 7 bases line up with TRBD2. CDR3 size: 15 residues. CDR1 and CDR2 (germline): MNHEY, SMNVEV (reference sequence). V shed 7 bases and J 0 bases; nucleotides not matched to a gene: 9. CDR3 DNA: TGTGCCAGCAAATTAAGTCCGGGGGGCTCCTACGAGCAGTACTTC. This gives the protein CASKLSPGGSYEQYF.

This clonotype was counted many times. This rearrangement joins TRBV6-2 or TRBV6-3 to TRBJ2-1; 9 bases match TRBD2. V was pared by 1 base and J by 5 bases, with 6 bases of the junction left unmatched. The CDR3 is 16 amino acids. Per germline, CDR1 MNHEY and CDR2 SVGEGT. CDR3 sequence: CASSYWGGGADNEQFF. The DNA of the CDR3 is TGTGCCAGCAGTTACTGGGGCGGGGGGGCCGACAATGAGCAGTTCTTC.

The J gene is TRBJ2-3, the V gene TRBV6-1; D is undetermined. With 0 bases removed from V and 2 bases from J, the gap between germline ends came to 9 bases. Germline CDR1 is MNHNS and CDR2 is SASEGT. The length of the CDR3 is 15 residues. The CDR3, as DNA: TGTGCCAGCAGTGAAGCGCCGCGGACCACAGATACGCAGTATTTT. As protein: CASSEAPRTTDTQYF.

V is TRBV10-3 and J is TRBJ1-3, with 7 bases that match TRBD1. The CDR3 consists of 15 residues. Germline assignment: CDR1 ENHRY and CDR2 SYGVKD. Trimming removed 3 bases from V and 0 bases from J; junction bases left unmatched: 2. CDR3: CAISDDRDSGNTIYF. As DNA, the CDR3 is TGTGCCATCAGTGACGACAGGGACTCTGGAAACACCATATATTTT.

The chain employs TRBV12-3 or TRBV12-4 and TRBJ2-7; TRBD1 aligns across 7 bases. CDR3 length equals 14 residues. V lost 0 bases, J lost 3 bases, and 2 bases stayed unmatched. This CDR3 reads CASSLARDSYEQYF. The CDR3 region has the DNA TGTGCCAGCAGTTTAGCCCGGGACAGCTACGAGCAGTACTTC.

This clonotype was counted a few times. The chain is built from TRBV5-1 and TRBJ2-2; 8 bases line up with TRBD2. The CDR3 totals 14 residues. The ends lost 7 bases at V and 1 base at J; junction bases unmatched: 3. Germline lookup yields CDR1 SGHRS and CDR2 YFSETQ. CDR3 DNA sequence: TGCGCCAGCGGCCTAGCGGGGAACACCGGGGAGCTGTTTTTT. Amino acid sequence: CASGLAGNTGELFF.

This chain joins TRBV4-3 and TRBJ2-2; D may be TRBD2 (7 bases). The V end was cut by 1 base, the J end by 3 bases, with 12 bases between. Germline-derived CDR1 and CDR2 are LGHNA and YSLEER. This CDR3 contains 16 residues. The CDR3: CASSQVAGADTGELFF. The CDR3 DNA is TGCGCCAGCAGCCAAGTGGCGGGGGCGGACACCGGGGAGCTGTTTTTT.

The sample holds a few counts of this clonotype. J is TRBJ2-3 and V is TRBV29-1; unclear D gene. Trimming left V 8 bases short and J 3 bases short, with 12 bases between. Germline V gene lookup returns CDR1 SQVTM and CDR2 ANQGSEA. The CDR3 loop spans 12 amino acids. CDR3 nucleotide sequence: TGCAGCAACCTTAGGGAAACAGATACGCAGTATTTT. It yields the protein CSNLRETDTQYF.

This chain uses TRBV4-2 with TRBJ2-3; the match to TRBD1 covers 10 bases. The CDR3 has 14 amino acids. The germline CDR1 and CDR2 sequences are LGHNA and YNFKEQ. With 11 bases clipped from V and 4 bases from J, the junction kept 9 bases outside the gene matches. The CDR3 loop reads CASRPTGGSDTQYF. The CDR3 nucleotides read TGTGCCTCTCGACCGACAGGGGGCTCAGATACGCAGTATTTT.

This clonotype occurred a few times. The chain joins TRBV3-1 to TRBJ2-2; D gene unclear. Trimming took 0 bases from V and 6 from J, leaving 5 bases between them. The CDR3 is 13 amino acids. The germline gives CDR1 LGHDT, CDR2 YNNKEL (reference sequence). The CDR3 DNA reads TGTGCCAGCAGCCAAGATGGGTCCGGGGAGCTGTTTTTT. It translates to CASSQDGSGELFF.

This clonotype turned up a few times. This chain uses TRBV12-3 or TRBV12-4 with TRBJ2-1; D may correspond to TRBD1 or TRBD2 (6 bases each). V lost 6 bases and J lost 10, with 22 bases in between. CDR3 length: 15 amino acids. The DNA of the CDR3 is TGTGCCAGCAGCCTCGGGGGAAGTTTTAGGGGGGAGCAGTTCTTC. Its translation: CASSLGGSFRGEQFF.

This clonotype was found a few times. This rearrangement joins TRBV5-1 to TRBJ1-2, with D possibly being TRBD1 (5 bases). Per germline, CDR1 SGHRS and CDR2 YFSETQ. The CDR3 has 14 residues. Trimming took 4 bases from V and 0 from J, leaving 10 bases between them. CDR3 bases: TGCGCCAGCAGCGAGGGACGGCCTAACTATGGCTACACCTTC. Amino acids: CASSEGRPNYGYTF.

CDR3 in DNA: TGCAGTGCTAGAGATCGAAGGACAGCCCTCGAAGTAGCTTTCTTT. Translation gives CSARDRRTALEVAFF. The gene calls are TRBV20-1 and TRBJ1-1, with a tentative D call TRBD1 (6 bases). V dropped 0 bases and J dropped 10 bases, with 21 bases sitting between them. CDR3 length: 15 amino acids. Germline V gene lookup returns CDR1 DFQATT and CDR2 SNEGSKA (reference sequence).

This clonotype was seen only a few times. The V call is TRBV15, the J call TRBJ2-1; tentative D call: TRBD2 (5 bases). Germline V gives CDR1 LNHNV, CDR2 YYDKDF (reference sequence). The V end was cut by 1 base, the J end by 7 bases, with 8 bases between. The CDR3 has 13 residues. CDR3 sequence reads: CATSRGRGNEQFF. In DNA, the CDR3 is TGTGCCACCAGCAGAGGCCGCGGGAATGAGCAGTTCTTC.

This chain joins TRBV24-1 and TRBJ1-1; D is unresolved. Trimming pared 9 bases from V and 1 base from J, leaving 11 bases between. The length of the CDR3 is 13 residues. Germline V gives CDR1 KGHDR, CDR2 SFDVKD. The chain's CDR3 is CATSYSSNTEAFF. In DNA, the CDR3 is TGTGCCACCTCCTACAGTTCGAACACTGAAGCTTTCTTT.

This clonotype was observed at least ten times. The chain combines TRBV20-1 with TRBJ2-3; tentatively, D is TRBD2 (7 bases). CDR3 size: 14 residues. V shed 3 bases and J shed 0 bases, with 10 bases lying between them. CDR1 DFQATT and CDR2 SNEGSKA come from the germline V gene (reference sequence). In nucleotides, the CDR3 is TGCAGTGCTAGCGCGGGGGCTAGCACAGATACGCAGTATTTT. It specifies CSASAGASTDTQYF.

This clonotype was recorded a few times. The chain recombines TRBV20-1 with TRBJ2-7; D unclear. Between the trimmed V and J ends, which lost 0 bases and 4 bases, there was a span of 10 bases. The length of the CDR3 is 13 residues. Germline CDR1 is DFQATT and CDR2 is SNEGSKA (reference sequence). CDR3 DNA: TGCAGTGCTAGAGACCCTGAGCCGTACGAGCAGTACTTC. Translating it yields CSARDPEPYEQYF.

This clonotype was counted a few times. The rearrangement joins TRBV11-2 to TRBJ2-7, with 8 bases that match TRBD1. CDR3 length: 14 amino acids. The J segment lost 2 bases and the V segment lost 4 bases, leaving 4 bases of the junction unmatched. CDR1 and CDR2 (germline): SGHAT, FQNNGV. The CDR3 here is CASSSGGGPYEQYF. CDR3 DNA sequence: TGTGCCAGCAGCTCAGGGGGCGGCCCCTACGAGCAGTACTTC. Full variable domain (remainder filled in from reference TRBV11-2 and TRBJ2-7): EAGVAQSPRYKIIEKRQSVAFWCNPISGHATLYWYQQILGQGPKLLIQFQNNGVVDDSQLPKDRFSAERLKGVDSTLKIQPAKLEDSAVYLCASSSGGGPYEQYFGPGTRLTVT.

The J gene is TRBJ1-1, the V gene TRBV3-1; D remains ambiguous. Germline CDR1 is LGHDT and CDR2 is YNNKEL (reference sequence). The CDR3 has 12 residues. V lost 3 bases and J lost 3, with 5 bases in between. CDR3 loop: CASSHGDTEAFF. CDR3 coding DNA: TGTGCCAGCAGCCATGGGGACACTGAAGCTTTCTTT.

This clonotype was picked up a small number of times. The CDR3 nucleotides are TGTGCCAGCAGTTTCTGGGACTCCTACAATGAGCAGTTCTTC. Translation: CASSFWDSYNEQFF. The chain couples TRBV12-3 or TRBV12-4 to TRBJ2-1; no clear D gene. The CDR3 contains 14 residues. V shed 3 bases and J shed 0 bases, with 6 bases lying between them.

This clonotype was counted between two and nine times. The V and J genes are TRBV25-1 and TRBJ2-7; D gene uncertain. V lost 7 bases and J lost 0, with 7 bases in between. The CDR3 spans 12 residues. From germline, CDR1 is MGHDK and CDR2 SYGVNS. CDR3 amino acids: CASMLSSYEQYF. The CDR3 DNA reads TGTGCCAGCATGCTCAGCTCCTACGAGCAGTACTTC.

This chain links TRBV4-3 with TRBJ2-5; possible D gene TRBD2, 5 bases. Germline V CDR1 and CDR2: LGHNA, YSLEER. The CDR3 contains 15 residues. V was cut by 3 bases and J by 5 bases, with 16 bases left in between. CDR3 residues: CASSQRPTKGETQYF. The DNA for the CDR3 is TGCGCCAGCAGCCAGCGTCCGACTAAAGGGGAGACCCAGTACTTC.

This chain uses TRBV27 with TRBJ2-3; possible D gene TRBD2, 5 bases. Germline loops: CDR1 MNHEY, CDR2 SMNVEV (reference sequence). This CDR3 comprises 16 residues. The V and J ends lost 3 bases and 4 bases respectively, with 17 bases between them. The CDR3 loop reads CASSFGNPIRADTQYF. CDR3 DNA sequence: TGTGCCAGCAGTTTCGGGAACCCAATCCGGGCAGATACGCAGTATTTT.

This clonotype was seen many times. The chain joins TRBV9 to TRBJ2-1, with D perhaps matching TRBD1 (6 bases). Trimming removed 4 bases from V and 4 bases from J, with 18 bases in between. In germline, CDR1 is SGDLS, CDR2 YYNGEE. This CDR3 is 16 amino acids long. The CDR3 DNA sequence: TGTGCCAGCAGCCCCCAGAACAGGGTGGGTTACAATGAGCAGTTCTTC. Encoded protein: CASSPQNRVGYNEQFF.